Here is one TCR beta chain with its context. Its target antigen remains unknown. It has no much larger one-base neighbor in the sample; base qualities were not kept. RNA was extracted using the RNeasy kit, and about 0.5 to 1 microgram was reverse transcribed with random hexamers. The immunoSEQ multiplex PCR assay, which covers 54 Vbeta and 13 Jbeta segments, was used to amplify TCR beta CDR3 regions. PCR amplification bias was corrected by using a synthetic template baseline for primer optimization and computational correction. From the authors' description of their analysis: Reads were assigned to V, D and J genes according to IMGT and analyzed in immunoSEQ Analyzer, with only productive sequences retained. Clonality was calculated as one minus the Shannon entropy normalized by log2 of the number of productive unique sequences. For each patient and control, public and private clones were evaluated among the 100 most prevalent clones. Clones were defined as Susac-specific if absent from the healthy and MS cohorts, from around 1,000 published viral clones and from other ImmuneACCESS disease sequences. The public reads were quality trimmed at Q25 with fastp and then assembled into clones with MiXCR by TCRdb, keeping productive beta chains. Each record represents a unique CDR3 protein, reported with the most common genes and DNA among its rows. Here the V and J calls rest on TCRdb's processing, not on the authors' analysis. This sample gives some 400,000 distinct CDR3 sequences in total; around 85% of them show up just once. About 0.12% of the sample is in the top ten clones.

Peripheral blood CD8+ and CD4+ T cells from healthy donors, Susac syndrome patients and multiple sclerosis patients were profiled by high-throughput TCR beta sequencing. The multiple sclerosis controls were treatment-naive patients whose relapsing-remitting disease, either stable or active, fulfilled the revised McDonald criteria. Bulk CD8+ and CD4+ T cells were purified by magnetic negative isolation, whereas CD8+ TEMRA cells were enriched by FACS. Blood was drawn into EDTA tubes, processed within 24 hours, and PBMCs were isolated by density gradient centrifugation. PBMCs intended for TCR sequencing were cryopreserved in liquid nitrogen and thawed later in a water bath at 37 degrees C. The sorted or isolated CD4+, CD8+ and CD8+ TEMRA cells reached a purity of at least 90%. The data were obtained in a study of CD8 T cells in Susac syndrome (dated by TCRdb to between 2019 and 2020). With respect to the entire study: Repertoire sequencing was used to test whether CD8+ T cell activation and differentiation in Susac syndrome was antigen driven. Clonality of the CD8+ T cell repertoire was compared between more than 10 healthy donors, about 14 Susac syndrome patients and 15 or so multiple sclerosis patients. Results and caveats for the whole study, not just this receptor: The TCR sequencing and HLA analysis was acknowledged to have included a relatively small number of individuals.

Clipping removes 1 base from V and 2 bases from J, with 6 as the unmatched junction base count. CDR1 and CDR2 (SGHRS, YFSETQ) derive from the germline V gene. From cysteine to phenylalanine, the CDR3 is 17 amino acids long. Only the CDR3 portion is preserved as DNA: 51 bases, with reading frame beginning at the first base. The receptor was derived from a human donor with multiple sclerosis. The sequenced sample consisted of CD8+ T cells from PBMCs. Recombination joined TRBV5-1 with TRBJ2-3; the central 11 bases match TRBD2. CDR3 region: CASSLWGLADLTDTQYF. In nucleotide form, the sequence is TGCGCCAGCAGCTTGTGGGGACTAGCGGACCTCACAGATACGCAGTATTTT.